Presented here are 2 T cell receptor beta chains from one specimen sequenced in a study of human T cells and chemical hapten exposure. Time point noted: patch test 1, 2 weeks after DPC sensitization. Treatment meaning: therapeutic diphenylcyclopropenone sensitization with weekly scalp DPC. MiXCR, applied by TCRdb to the RACE reads, yields one record per CDR3 protein. The sample lists 370,000 or so distinct CDR3 sequences, more than 4.5% occurring once. Sample: whole blood, taken in connection with sensitization to the hapten diphenylcyclopropenone (DPC). These receptors were taken from a woman aged 45-65 years with alopecia areata. Some clones in this sample may be carry-over from other donors' samples.

Only a few counts were recorded for this clonotype. The CDR3 loop is CASGGNNSPLHF. In DNA form, the CDR3 reads TGTGCCAGCGGGGGGAATAATTCACCCCTCCACTTT. The chain joins TRBV6-6 to TRBJ1-6, with a possible D match to TRBD1 (5 bases). V lost 8 bases and J 5 bases, leaving 7 bases between the germline ends. The CDR3 length is 12 residues. Germline loops: CDR1 MNHNY, CDR2 SVGAGI (reference sequence).

This clonotype was picked up many times. The chain combines TRBV20-1 with TRBJ1-4; D possibly corresponds to TRBD1 (6 bases). CDR1 is DFQATT and CDR2 is SNEGSKA in the germline V gene (reference sequence). V lost 5 bases and J lost 8, with 15 bases in between. This CDR3 is 13 amino acids long. This CDR3 reads CSALQGRGEKLFF. The CDR3 region has the DNA TGCAGTGCTTTACAGGGCCGGGGGGAAAAACTGTTTTTT.